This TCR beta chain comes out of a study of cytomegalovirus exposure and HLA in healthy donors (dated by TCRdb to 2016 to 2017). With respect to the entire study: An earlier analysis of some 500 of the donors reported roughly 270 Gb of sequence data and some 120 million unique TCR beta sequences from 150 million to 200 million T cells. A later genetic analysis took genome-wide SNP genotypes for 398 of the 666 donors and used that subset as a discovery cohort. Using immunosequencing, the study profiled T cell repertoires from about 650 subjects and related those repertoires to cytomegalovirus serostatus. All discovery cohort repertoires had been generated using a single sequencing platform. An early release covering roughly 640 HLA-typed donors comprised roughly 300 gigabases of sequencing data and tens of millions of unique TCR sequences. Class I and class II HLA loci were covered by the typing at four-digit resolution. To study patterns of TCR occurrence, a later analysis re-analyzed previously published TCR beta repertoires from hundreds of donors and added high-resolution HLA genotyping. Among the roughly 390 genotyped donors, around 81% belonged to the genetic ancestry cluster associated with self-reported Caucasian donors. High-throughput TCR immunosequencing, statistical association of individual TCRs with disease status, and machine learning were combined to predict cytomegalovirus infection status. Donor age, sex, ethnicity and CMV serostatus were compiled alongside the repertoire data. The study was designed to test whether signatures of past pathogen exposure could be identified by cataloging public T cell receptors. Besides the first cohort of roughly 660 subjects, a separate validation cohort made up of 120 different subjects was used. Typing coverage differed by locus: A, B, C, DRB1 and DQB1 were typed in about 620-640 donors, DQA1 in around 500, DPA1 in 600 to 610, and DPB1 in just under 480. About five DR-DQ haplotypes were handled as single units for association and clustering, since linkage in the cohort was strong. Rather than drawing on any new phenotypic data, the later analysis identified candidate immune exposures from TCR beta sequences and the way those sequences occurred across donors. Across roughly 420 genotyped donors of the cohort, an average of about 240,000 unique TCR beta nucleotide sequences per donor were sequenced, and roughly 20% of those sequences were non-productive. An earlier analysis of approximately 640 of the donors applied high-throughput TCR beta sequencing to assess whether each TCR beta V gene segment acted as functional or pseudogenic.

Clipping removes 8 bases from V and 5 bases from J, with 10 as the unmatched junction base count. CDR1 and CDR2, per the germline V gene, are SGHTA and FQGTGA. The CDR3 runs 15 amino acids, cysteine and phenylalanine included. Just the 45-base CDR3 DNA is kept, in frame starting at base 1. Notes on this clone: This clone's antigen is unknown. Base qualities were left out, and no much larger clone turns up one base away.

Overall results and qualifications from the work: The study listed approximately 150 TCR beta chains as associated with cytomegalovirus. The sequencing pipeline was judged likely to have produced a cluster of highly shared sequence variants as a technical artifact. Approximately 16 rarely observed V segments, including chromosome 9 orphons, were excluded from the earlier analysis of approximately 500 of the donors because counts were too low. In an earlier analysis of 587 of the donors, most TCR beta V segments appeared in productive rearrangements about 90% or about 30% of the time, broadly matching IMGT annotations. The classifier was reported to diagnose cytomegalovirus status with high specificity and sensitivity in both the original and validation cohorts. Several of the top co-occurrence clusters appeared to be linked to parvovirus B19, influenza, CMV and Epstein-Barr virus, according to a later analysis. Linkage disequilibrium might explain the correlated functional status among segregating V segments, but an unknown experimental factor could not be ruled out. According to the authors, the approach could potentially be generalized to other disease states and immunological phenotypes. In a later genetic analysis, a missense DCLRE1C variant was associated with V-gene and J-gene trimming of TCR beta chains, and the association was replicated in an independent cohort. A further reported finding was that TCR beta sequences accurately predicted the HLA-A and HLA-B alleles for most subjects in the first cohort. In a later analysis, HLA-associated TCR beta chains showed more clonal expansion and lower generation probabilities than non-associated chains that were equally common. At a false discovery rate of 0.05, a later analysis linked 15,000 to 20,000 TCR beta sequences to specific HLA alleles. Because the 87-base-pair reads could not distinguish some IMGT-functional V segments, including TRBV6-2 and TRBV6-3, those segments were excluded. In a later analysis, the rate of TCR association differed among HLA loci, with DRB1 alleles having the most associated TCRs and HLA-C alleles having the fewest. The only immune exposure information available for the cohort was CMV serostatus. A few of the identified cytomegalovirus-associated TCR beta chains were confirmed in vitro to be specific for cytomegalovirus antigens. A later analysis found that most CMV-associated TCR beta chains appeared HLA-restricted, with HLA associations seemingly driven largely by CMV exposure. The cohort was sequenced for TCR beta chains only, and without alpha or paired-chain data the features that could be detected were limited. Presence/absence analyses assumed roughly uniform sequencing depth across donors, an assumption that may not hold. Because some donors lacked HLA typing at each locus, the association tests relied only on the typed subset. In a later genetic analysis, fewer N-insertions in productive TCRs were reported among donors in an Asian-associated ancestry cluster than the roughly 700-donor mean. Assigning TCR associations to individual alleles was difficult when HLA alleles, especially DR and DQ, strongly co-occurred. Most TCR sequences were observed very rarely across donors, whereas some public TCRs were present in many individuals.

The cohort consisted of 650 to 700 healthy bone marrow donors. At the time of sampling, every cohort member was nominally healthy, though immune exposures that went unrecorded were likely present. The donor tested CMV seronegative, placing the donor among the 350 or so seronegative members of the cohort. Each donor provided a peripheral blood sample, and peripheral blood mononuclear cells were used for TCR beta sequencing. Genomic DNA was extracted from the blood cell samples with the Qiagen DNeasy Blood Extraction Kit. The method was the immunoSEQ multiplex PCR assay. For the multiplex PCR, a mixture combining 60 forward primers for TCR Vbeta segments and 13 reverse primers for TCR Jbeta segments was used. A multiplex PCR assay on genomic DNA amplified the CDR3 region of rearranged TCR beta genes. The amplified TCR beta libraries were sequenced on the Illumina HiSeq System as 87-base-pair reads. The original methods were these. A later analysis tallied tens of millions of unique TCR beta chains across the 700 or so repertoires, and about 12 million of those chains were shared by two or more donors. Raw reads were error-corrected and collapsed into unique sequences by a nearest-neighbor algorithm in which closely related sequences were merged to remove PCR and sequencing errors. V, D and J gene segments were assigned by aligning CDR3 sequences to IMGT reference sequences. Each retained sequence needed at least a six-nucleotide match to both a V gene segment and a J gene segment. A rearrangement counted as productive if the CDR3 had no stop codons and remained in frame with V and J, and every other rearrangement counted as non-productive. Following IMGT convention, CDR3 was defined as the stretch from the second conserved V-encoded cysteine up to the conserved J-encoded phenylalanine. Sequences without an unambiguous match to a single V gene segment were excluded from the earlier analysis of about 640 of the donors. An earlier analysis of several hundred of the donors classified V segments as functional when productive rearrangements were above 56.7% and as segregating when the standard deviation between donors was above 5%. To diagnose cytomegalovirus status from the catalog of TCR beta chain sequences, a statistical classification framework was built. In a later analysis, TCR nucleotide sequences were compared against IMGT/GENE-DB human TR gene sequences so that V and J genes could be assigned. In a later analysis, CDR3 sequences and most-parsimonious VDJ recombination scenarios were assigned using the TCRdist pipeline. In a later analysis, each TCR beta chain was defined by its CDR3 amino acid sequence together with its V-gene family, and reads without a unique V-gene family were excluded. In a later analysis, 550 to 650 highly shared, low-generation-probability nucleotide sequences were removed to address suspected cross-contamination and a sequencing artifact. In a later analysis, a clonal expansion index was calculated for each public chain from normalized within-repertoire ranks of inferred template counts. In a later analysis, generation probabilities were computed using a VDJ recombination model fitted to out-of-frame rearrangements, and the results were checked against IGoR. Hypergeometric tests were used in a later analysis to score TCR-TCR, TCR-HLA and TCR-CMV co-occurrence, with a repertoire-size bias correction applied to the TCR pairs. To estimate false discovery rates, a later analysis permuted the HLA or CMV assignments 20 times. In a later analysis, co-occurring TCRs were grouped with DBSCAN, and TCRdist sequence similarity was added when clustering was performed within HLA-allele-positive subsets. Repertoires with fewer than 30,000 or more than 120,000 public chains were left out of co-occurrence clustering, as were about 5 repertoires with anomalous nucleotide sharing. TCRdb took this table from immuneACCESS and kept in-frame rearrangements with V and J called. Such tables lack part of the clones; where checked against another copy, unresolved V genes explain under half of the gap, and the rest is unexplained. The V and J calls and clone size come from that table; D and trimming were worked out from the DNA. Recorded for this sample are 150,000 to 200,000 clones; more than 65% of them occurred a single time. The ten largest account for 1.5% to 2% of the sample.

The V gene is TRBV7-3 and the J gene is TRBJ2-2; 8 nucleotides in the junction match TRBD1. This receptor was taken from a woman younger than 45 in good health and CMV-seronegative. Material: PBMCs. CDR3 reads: CASHPGTGVTGELFF. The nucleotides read TGTGCCAGCCATCCCGGGACAGGAGTAACCGGGGAGCTGTTTTTT.